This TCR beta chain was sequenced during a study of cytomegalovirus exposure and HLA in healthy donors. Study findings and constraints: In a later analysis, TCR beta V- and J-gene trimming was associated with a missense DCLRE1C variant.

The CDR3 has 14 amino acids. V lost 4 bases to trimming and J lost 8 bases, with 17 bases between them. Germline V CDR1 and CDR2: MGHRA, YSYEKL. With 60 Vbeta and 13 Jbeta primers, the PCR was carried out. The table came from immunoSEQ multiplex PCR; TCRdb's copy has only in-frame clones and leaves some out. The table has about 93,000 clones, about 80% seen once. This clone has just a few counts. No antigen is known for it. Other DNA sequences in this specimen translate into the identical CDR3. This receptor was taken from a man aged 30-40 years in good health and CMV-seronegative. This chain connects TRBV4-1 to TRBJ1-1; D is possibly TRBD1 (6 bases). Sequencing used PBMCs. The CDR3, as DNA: TGCGCCAGCAGCCCCCAGACAGGTTACAGAGAAGCTTTCTTT. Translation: CASSPQTGYREAFF.